This T cell receptor (beta chain) stems from a study of cytomegalovirus exposure and HLA in healthy donors (dated by TCRdb to 2017 to 2019). As for the study more broadly: An earlier analysis of under 600 of the donors reported approximately 270 Gb of sequence data and some 120 million unique TCR beta sequences from around 200 million T cells. Approximately 300 gigabases of sequencing data and 75 million to 85 million unique TCR sequences made up an early release that covered under 750 HLA-typed donors. Among the roughly 400 genotyped donors, 81% belonged to the genetic ancestry cluster associated with self-reported Caucasian donors. The study aimed to test whether cataloging public T cell receptors could reveal signatures of past pathogen exposure. The study profiled the T cell repertoires of hundreds of subjects by immunosequencing and related them to cytomegalovirus serostatus. Besides the first cohort of roughly 700 subjects, a separate validation cohort made up of 120 different subjects was used. To predict cytomegalovirus infection status, the study brought together high-throughput TCR immunosequencing, statistical association of individual TCRs with disease status, and machine learning. To study patterns of TCR occurrence, a later analysis re-analyzed previously published TCR beta repertoires from 666 donors and added high-resolution HLA genotyping. Rather than using new phenotypic data, the later analysis identified candidate immune exposures from TCR beta sequences and from how often those sequences occurred across donors. To decide whether each TCR beta V gene segment behaved as functional or pseudogenic, an earlier analysis of several hundred of the donors relied on high-throughput TCR beta sequencing. Alongside the repertoire data, information on donor age, sex, ethnicity and CMV serostatus was compiled. A later genetic analysis used genome-wide SNP genotypes for about 65% of the roughly 700 donors, treating that subset as a discovery cohort. All discovery cohort repertoires had been generated on a single sequencing platform. HLA typing included class I and class II loci at four-digit resolution. The number of donors typed differed by locus, with roughly 620-630 for A, B, C, DRB1 and DQB1, approximately 500 for DQA1, under 610 for DPA1, and some 450 for DPB1. Because of strong linkage in the cohort, four to six DR-DQ haplotypes were treated as single units for association and clustering. Across roughly 420 genotyped donors of the cohort, an average of about 240,000 unique TCR beta nucleotide sequences per donor were sequenced, and around 19% of those sequences were non-productive.

Comments on this clone: Its target antigen remains unknown. Base qualities are not recorded, but no much larger clone differs from it by a single base.

The protocol used for the library was the immunoSEQ multiplex PCR assay. For the multiplex PCR, a mixture combining 60 forward primers for TCR Vbeta segments and 13 reverse primers for TCR Jbeta segments was used. The CDR3 region of rearranged TCR beta genes was amplified from genomic DNA by a multiplex PCR assay. On the Illumina HiSeq System, the amplified TCR beta libraries were sequenced as 87-base-pair reads. The authors' pipeline ran thus. In a later analysis, tens of millions of unique TCR beta chains were counted across the 650 to 700 repertoires, and approximately 11 million of these chains were shared by at least two donors. Raw reads were error-corrected and collapsed into unique sequences with a nearest-neighbor algorithm that merged closely related sequences to remove PCR and sequencing errors. CDR3 sequences were aligned to IMGT reference sequences to assign V, D and J gene segments. For a sequence to be retained, a match of at least six nucleotides was required to both a V gene segment and a J gene segment. Rearrangements were called productive when the CDR3 lacked stop codons and stayed in frame with V and J; all others were non-productive. Following IMGT convention, CDR3 was defined as the stretch from the second conserved V-encoded cysteine to the conserved J-encoded phenylalanine. The earlier analysis of 500 to 600 of the donors excluded sequences that lacked an unambiguous match to a single V gene segment. In an earlier analysis of almost 600 of the donors, a V segment was called functional when productive rearrangements were above 56.7%, and segregating when the standard deviation between donors exceeded 5%. A statistical classification framework was developed to diagnose cytomegalovirus status using the catalog of TCR beta chain sequences. In a later analysis, V and J genes were assigned by comparing TCR nucleotide sequences against IMGT/GENE-DB human TR gene sequences. In a later analysis, CDR3 sequences and most-parsimonious VDJ recombination scenarios were assigned using the TCRdist pipeline. A later analysis defined each TCR beta chain by its CDR3 amino acid sequence plus V-gene family, and excluded reads lacking a unique V-gene family. To address suspected cross-contamination and a sequencing artifact, a later analysis removed approximately 590 highly shared, low-generation-probability nucleotide sequences. In a later analysis, a clonal expansion index for each public chain was calculated from normalized within-repertoire ranks of inferred template counts. Generation probabilities in a later analysis came from a VDJ recombination model fitted to out-of-frame rearrangements, and those results were checked against IGoR. A later analysis scored TCR-TCR, TCR-HLA and TCR-CMV co-occurrence with hypergeometric tests, applying a repertoire-size bias correction to TCR pairs. A later analysis estimated false discovery rates by permuting HLA or CMV assignments 20 times. In a later analysis, co-occurring TCRs were grouped with DBSCAN, and TCRdist sequence similarity was added when clustering was performed within HLA-allele-positive subsets. Repertoires with fewer than 30,000 or more than 120,000 public chains were left out of co-occurrence clustering, as were about 5 repertoires with anomalous nucleotide sharing. TCRdb carries this immuneACCESS record with in-frame sequences only. Its versions omit some clonotypes, under half of them owing to an unresolved V gene in the studies checked, with the rest unexplained. V, J and clone size were drawn from that table, and D and trimming were deduced from the DNA. The sample table holds 100,000 to 120,000 clones, of which less than 80% were seen once. The ten largest clones capture 1.3% of the sample.

The cohort comprised more than 550 healthy bone marrow donors. Cohort members were all nominally healthy when sampled, although unrecorded immune exposures were likely present. The donor was CMV seronegative and belonged to the group of 320 or so seronegative cohort members. A peripheral blood sample was provided by each donor, and peripheral blood mononuclear cells were used for TCR beta sequencing. Genomic DNA extraction from the blood cell samples was performed with the Qiagen DNeasy Blood Extraction Kit. The paper as a whole reports these results and caveats: According to a later analysis, most CMV-associated TCR beta chains appeared to be HLA-restricted, and the HLA associations seemed to be driven largely by CMV exposure. Presence/absence analyses assumed roughly uniform sequencing depth across donors, an assumption that may not hold. A few of the identified cytomegalovirus-associated TCR beta chains were confirmed in vitro to be specific for cytomegalovirus antigens. Across donors, most TCR sequences were observed very rarely, whereas some public TCRs were present in many individuals. A further reported finding was that TCR beta sequences accurately predicted the HLA-A and HLA-B alleles for most subjects in the first cohort. Broadly in line with IMGT annotations, most TCR beta V segments showed up in productive rearrangements about 87% or about 30% of the time in an earlier analysis of around 600 of the donors. The cohort was sequenced for TCR beta chains only, and without alpha or paired-chain data the features that could be detected were limited. It was suggested by the authors that the approach could potentially be generalized to other disease states and immunological phenotypes. Because counts were too low, roughly 17 rarely observed V segments, including chromosome 9 orphons, were left out of the earlier analysis of several hundred of the donors. Several of the top co-occurrence clusters appeared to be linked to parvovirus B19, influenza, CMV and Epstein-Barr virus, according to a later analysis. A group of highly shared sequence variants was considered likely to be a technical artifact of the sequencing pipeline. At a false discovery rate of 0.05, a later analysis linked 15,000 to 20,000 TCR beta sequences to specific HLA alleles. Because some donors lacked HLA typing at each locus, the association tests relied only on the typed subset. Linkage disequilibrium might explain the correlated functional status among segregating V segments, but an unknown experimental factor could not be ruled out. The study listed 150 to 200 TCR beta chains as associated with cytomegalovirus. For the cohort, immune exposure information was limited to CMV serostatus. A later genetic analysis associated a missense DCLRE1C variant with V-gene and J-gene trimming of TCR beta chains, and an independent cohort replicated the association. In a later genetic analysis, fewer N-insertions in productive TCRs were reported among donors in an Asian-associated ancestry cluster than the roughly 700-donor mean. A later analysis found that TCR association rates varied across HLA loci, with DRB1 alleles showing the most associated TCRs and HLA-C alleles the fewest. Cytomegalovirus status was reported to be diagnosed by the classifier with high specificity and sensitivity in both the original and validation cohorts. Assigning TCR associations to individual alleles was difficult when HLA alleles, especially DR and DQ, strongly co-occurred. In a later analysis, HLA-associated TCR beta chains were found to be more clonally expanded and to have lower generation probabilities than equally common non-associated chains.

The sample comprised PBMCs. The sequence was obtained from a man aged 30-40 years in good health and CMV-seronegative.

Read as DNA, the sequence is TGCGCCAGCCGCGGGAACACTGAAGCTTTCTTT. It translates as CASRGNTEAFF. The rearranged chain carries TRBV5-1 and TRBJ1-1; no D segment can be confidently identified. Between the V and J ends, shortened by 7 bases and 1 base respectively, the junction contains 5 bases. The CDR3, cysteine through phenylalanine, is 11 amino acids long. The kept DNA is CDR3 alone, 33 bases in frame from the first base. Per the germline V gene, SGHRS is the CDR1 and YFSETQ is the CDR2.